This T cell receptor (beta chain) was retrieved from a study of graft-versus-host responses after intestinal transplantation. Study-wide context: Each recipient received anti-thymocyte globulin induction, then tacrolimus and steroids for about 3 years.

Sequenced by immunoSEQ multiplex PCR; TCRdb stores in-frame clones only, minus some. The table records over 100,000 clones, roughly 95% of them present only once. Study-level findings and limits: Elevated graft-versus-host to host-versus-graft clonal ratios in allografts were recorded for patients with graft-donor T cell macrochimerism.

The CDR3 is 13 amino acids. The germline V and J ends were trimmed by 5 bases and 8 bases, with 15 bases remaining between them. CDR1 and CDR2 (germline): MDHEN, SYDVKM. Regarding this clone: Its antigen is currently unknown.

The sample here was unstimulated CD8+ T cells sorted from spleen or lymph node cells, taken before intestinal transplant. The sequence was collected from a human donor who received an intestinal transplant. The chain links TRBV28 to TRBJ1-2, with D possibly matching TRBD1 (5 bases). As DNA, the CDR3 is TGTGCCAGCAGTCCCCTGACAGTCCCCGGCTACACCTTC. Encoded protein: CASSPLTVPGYTF.